This TCR beta chain comes out of a study of CD8 T cells in ankylosing spondylitis. TCRdb re-analysed the 5' RACE reads in MiXCR, keeping a single row per CDR3 protein. Of under 250,000 distinct CDR3 sequences listed, roughly a third are singletons. Losses at the gene ends were 6 bases for V and 6 bases for J; bases not matched to a gene: 4. This CDR3 is 14 amino acids long. The rearrangement joins TRBV12-3 or TRBV12-4 to TRBJ2-1; 11 bases line up with TRBD2. Sequencing was performed on blood, either unsorted or a sorted T cell fraction (not recorded which). This clonotype was obtained from a male donor with ankylosing spondylitis or in good health (not recorded which). CDR3 residues: CASSRLAGFNEQFF. CDR3 DNA: TGTGCCAGCAGCCGACTAGCGGGGTTCAATGAGCAGTTCTTC.